The T cell receptor beta chain under discussion was sequenced for a study of shared clonotypes between healthy human individuals. Naive CD45RA+ and memory CD45RA-negative subsets were split from CD4+ cells. Concerning this clone: Its antigen is not identified.

Across several immunoSEQ plates, the genomic DNA of each subset was split evenly. The method was immunoSEQ multiplex PCR; TCRdb's version includes in-frame clones alone and lacks a portion of them. The table includes just over 2,000,000 clones, 95% detected once. Findings and limits, study-wide: Donors were few, which limited the genetic and exposure-history diversity represented.

This TCR was sampled from a man aged 18 to 30 in good health. Sequenced sample: naive CD4+ T cells sorted from blood. The subset here: CD45RA+ positively selected.

DNA of the CDR3: TGTGCCAGCAGCTTAGGATGGGGTGAAGACGGAAACACCATATATTTT. This gives the protein CASSLGWGEDGNTIYF. The V gene is TRBV11-3, the J gene TRBJ1-3; D not resolved. Germline V CDR1 and CDR2: SGHNT, YENEEA. V lost 1 base and J lost 4, with 14 bases in between. This CDR3 is 16 amino acids long.